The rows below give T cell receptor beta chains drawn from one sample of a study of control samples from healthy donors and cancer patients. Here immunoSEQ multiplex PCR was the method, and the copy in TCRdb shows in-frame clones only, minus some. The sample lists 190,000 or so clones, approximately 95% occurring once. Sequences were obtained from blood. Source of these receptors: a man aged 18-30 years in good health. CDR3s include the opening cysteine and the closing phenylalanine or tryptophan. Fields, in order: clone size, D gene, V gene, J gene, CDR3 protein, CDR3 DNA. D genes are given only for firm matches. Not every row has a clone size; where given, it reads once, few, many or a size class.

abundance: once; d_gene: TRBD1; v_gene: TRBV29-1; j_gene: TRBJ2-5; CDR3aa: CSVESQTGVGETQYF; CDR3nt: TGCAGCGTTGAGAGCCAGACAGGGGTCGGCGAGACCCAGTACTTC
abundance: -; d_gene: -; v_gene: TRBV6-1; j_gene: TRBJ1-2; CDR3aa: CASSELGQSSYGYTF; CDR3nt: TGTGCCAGCAGTGAACTGGGTCAGTCGAGCTATGGCTACACCTTC
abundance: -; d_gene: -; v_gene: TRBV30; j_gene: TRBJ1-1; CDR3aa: CAWSRRGANTEAFF; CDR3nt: TGTGCCTGGAGCCGGCGGGGGGCGAACACTGAAGCTTTCTTT
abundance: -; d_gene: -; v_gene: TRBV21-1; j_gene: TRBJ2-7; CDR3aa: CASSKPCPSGGADEQYF; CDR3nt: TGTGCCAGCAGCAAACCTTGCCCTAGCGGGGGGGCCGACGAGCAGTACTTC
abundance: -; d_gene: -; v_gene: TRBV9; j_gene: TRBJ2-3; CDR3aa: CASSVESGRATIF; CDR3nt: TGTGCCAGCAGCGTAGAATCTGGCAGGGCCACAATCTTT
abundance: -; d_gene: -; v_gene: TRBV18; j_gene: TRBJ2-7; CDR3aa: CASSLTGTFEYEQYF; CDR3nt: TGTGCCAGCTCACTGACCGGGACGTTTGAATACGAGCAGTACTTC
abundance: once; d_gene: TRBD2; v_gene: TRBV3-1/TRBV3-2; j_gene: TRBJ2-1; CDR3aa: CASKTSGDEQFF; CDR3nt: TGTGCCAGCAAAACTAGCGGCGATGAGCAGTTCTTC
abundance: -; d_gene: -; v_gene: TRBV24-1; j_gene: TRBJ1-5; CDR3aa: CATSDPPAQGRQPQHF; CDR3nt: TGTGCCACCAGTGACCCCCCGGCGCAGGGGCGACAGCCCCAGCATTTT
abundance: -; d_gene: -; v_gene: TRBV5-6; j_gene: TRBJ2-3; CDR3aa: CASSQAYTDTQYF; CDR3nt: TGTGCCAGCAGCCAGGCCTACACAGATACGCAGTATTTT
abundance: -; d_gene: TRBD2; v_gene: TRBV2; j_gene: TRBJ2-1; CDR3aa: CASTPRTGLANPEQFF; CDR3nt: TGTGCCAGCACCCCTAGGACGGGACTAGCAAACCCTGAGCAGTTCTTC
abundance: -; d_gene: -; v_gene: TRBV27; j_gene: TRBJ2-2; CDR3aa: CASSFRLNTGELFF; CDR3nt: TGTGCCAGCAGTTTCAGACTGAACACCGGGGAGCTGTTTTTT
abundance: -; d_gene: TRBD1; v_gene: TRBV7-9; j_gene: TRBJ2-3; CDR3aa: CASRLQGALSTDTQYF; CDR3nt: TGTGCCAGCAGATTACAGGGGGCCCTTTCCACAGATACGCAGTATTTT
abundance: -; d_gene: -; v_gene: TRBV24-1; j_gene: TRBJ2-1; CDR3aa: CATIKGNEQFF; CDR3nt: TGTGCCACTATAAAGGGGAATGAGCAGTTCTTC
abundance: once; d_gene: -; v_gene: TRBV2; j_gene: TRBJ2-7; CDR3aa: CASKGQLDGYEQYF; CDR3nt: TGTGCCAGCAAAGGACAACTCGACGGCTACGAGCAGTACTTC
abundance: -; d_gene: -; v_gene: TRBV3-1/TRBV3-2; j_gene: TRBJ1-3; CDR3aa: CASGRNRGSSGNTIYF; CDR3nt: TGTGCCAGCGGACGAAACCGAGGGAGCTCTGGAAACACCATATATTTT
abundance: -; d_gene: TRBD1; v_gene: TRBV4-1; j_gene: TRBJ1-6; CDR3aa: CASSQDRGSYNSPLHF; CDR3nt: TGCGCCAGCAGCCAGGACAGGGGGTCCTATAATTCACCCCTCCACTTT
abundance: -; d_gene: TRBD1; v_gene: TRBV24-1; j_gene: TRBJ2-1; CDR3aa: CATSENRGQHEQFF; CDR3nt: TGTGCCACCAGTGAGAACAGGGGGCAACATGAGCAGTTCTTC
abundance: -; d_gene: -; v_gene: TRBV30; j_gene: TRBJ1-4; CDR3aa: CAWTPGGEKLFF; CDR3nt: TGTGCCTGGACCCCGGGAGGAGAAAAACTGTTTTTT
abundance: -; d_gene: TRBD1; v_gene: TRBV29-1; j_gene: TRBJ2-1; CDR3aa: CSVEKRRRQGPLGNEQFF; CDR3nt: TGCAGCGTTGAAAAAAGACGCCGACAGGGCCCCTTGGGGAATGAGCAGTTCTTC
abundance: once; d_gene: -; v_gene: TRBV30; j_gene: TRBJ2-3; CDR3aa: CAWSVSGVGDTQYF; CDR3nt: TGTGCCTGGAGTGTGTCCGGCGTGGGAGATACGCAGTATTTT
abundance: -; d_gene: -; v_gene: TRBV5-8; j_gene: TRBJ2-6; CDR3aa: CASSLFGSGANVLTF; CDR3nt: TGTGCCAGCAGCTTGTTTGGGTCTGGGGCCAACGTCCTGACTTTC
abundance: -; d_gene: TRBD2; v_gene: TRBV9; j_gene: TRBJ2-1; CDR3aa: CASSGTSGGHYNEQFF; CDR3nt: TGTGCCAGCAGCGGAACTAGCGGGGGGCACTACAATGAGCAGTTCTTC
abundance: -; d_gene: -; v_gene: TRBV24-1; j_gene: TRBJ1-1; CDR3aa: CATSDGAGLYTEAFF; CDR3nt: TGTGCCACCAGTGATGGAGCAGGGCTTTACACTGAAGCTTTCTTT
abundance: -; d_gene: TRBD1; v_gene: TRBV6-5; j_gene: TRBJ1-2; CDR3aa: CASRSGTGYNGYTF; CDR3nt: TGTGCCAGCAGGTCCGGGACAGGGTACAATGGCTACACCTTC
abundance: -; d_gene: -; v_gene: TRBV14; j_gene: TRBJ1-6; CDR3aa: CASSQEVFWTVLNSPLHF; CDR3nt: TGTGCCAGCAGCCAAGAAGTTTTCTGGACAGTACTTAATTCACCCCTCCACTTT
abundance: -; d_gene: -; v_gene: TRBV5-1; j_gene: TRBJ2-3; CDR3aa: CASSLEGTLTDTQYF; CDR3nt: TGCGCCAGCAGCTTGGAGGGGACTCTCACAGATACGCAGTATTTT
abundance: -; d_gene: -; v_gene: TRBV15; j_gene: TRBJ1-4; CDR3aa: CATSRDIQFNEKLFF; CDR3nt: TGTGCCACCAGCAGAGATATACAGTTTAATGAAAAACTGTTTTTT
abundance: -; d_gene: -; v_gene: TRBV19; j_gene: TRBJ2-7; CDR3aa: CASGRGYEQYF; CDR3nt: TGTGCCAGTGGCCGAGGTTACGAGCAGTACTTC
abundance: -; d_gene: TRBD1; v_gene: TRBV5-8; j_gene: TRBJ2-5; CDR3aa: CASSPGQQETQYF; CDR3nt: TGTGCCAGCAGCCCGGGACAGCAAGAGACCCAGTACTTC
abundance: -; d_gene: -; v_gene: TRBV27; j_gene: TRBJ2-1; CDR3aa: CASSLSPGNEQFF; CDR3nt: TGTGCCAGCAGTTTATCCCCCGGGAATGAGCAGTTCTTC
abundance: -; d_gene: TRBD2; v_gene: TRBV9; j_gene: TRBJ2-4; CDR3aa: CASSVGTSGGPLAKNIQYF; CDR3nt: TGTGCCAGCAGCGTAGGGACTAGCGGGGGGCCCCTAGCCAAAAACATTCAGTACTTC
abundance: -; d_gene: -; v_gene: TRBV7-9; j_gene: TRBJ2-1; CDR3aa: CASTVGGTYNEQFF; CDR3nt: TGTGCCAGCACGGTTGGGGGGACGTACAATGAGCAGTTCTTC
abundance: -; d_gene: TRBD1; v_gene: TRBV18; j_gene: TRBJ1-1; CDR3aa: CASSPDRGGTEAFF; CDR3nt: TGTGCCAGCTCACCCGACAGGGGGGGCACTGAAGCTTTCTTT
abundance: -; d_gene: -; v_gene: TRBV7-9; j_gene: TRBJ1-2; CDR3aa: CASSLNRDYGYTF; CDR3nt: TGTGCCAGCAGCTTAAACAGGGACTATGGCTACACCTTC
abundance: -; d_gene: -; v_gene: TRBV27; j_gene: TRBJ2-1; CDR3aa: CASSLNGPQSGYNEQFF; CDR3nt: TGTGCCAGCAGTTTAAATGGACCCCAGAGTGGGTACAATGAGCAGTTCTTC
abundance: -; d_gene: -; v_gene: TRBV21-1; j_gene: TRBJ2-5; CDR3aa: CASSMGQGTGTQYF; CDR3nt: TGTGCCAGCAGCATGGGACAGGGGACCGGGACCCAGTACTTC
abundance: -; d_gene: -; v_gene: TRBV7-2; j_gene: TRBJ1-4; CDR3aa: CASSLDRASRNEKLFF; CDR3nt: TGTGCCAGCAGCTTAGACAGGGCGTCGAGGAATGAAAAACTGTTTTTT
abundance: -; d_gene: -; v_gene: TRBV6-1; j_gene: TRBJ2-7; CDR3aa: CASSEGYEQYF; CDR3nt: TGTGCCAGCAGTGAAGGGTACGAGCAGTACTTC
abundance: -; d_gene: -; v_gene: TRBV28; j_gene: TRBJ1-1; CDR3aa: CASSPISLNTEAFF; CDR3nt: TGTGCCAGCAGTCCCATAAGTCTGAACACTGAAGCTTTCTTT
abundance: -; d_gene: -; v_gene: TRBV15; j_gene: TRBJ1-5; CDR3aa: CATSRDRGHSGWPQHF; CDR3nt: TGTGCCACCAGCAGAGATCGGGGACACTCAGGGTGGCCCCAGCATTTT
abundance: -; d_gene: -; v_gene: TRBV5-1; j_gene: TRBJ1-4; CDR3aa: CASSLAGGAQVEKLFF; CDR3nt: TGCGCCAGCAGCTTGGCCGGTGGGGCTCAGGTTGAAAAACTGTTTTTT
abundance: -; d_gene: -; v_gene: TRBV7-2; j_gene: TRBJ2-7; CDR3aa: CASSPTTGIHEQYF; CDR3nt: TGTGCCAGCAGCCCAACCACAGGGATCCACGAGCAGTACTTC
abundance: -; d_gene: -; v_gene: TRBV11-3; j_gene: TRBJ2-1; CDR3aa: CASSPREGISNEQFF; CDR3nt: TGTGCCAGCAGCCCCCGCGAAGGTATCTCCAATGAGCAGTTCTTC
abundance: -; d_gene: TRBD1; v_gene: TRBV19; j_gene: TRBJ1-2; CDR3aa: CASKGGQGAPGSRYTF; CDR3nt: TGTGCCAGTAAAGGGGGACAGGGAGCTCCTGGGTCTCGCTACACCTTC
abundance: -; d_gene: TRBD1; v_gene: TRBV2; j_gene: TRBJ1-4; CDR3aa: CASSASTGVGVKLFF; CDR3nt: TGTGCCAGCAGCGCTTCGACAGGGGTAGGGGTAAAACTGTTTTTT
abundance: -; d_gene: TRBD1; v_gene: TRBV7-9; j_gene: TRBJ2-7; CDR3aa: CASRGSGTGTYEQYF; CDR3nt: TGTGCCAGCAGGGGGTCCGGGACAGGCACCTACGAGCAGTACTTC
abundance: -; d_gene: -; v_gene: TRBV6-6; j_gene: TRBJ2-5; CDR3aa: CASSYEWGGQETQYF; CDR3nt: TGTGCCAGCAGTTACGAATGGGGCGGTCAAGAGACCCAGTACTTC
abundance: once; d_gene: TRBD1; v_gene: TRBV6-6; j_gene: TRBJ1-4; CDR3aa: CASSSQDRGPFGKLFF; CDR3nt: TGTGCCAGCAGTTCCCAGGACAGGGGGCCGTTTGGAAAACTGTTTTTT
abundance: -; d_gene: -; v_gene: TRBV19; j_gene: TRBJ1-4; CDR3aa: CASSPIVGGEDEKLFF; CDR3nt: TGTGCCAGTAGCCCTATAGTCGGGGGAGAGGATGAAAAACTGTTTTTT
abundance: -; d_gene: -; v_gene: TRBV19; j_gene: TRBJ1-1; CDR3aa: CASSKSQKGNTEAFF; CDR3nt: TGTGCCAGTAGTAAGAGCCAAAAGGGGAACACTGAAGCTTTCTTT
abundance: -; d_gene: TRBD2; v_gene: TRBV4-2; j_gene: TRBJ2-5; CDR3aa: CASSQDPSSGLAGGIEETQYF; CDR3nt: TGTGCCAGCAGCCAAGATCCTTCCTCGGGACTAGCGGGGGGGATTGAAGAGACCCAGTACTTC
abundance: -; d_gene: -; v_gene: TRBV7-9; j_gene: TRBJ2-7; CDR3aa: CASSLRQADEQYF; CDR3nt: TGTGCCAGCAGCTTGCGACAGGCCGACGAGCAGTACTTC